The clone carrying this TCR beta chain has only a few counts. Its target is unknown. This specimen belongs to a study of T cell repertoires in cytomegalovirus infection. Study context: Researchers turned to recently identified HLA-C-restricted CMV epitopes as well as well-studied HLA-B-restricted ones. TCR beta signatures that were public indicated CMV infection and matching HLA type.

Whole-study findings and limits: In two of eight donors, the top clonotype was HLA-C-restricted CMV-specific.

V was trimmed by 3 bases and J by 3 bases, leaving 11 bases between them. Looked up from germline, CDR1 is SNHLY and CDR2 is FYNNEI. The CDR3 consists of 15 residues. TCRdb used MiXCR to reprocess the reads, holding one entry per CDR3 protein. The sample has hundreds of thousands of distinct CDR3 sequences, under 55% seen once. V and J are TRBV2 and TRBJ1-4; tentative D call: TRBD1 (5 bases). The source was cultured PBMCs, collected from culture after CMV antigen stimulation. The origin of this receptor is a human donor in good health (CMV status not recorded). Some clones in this sample may be carry-over from other donors' samples. The chain's CDR3 is CASSDILGPNEKLFF. For the CDR3, the DNA is TGTGCCAGCAGTGATATTTTGGGGCCTAATGAAAAACTGTTTTTT.